Each of the 19 T cell receptor beta chains below was sequenced from the same sample in a study of STAT3 mutations in large granular lymphocyte leukemia (dated by TCRdb to the late 2010s). The paper as a whole reports these results and caveats: At least one immunodominant TCRbeta clonotype was present in every T-LGLL patient, and multiple immunodominant subclonotypes appeared in about half of the T-LGLL patients.

No antigen has been assigned to these receptors. Libraries were made using the immunoSEQ multiplex PCR assay. Held by TCRdb, this immuneACCESS table contains in-frame sequences only and omits some clones. Under half of the omission traces to an unresolved V gene where checked; the cause of the rest is unknown. Counted in this sample were over 30,000 clones; approximately 90% of them appeared once. The ten largest clones add up to about 0.46% of the sample. Sequenced sample: PBMCs. The source of these receptors is a human donor with T large granular lymphocyte leukemia. Some clones in this sample may be carry-over from other donors' samples.

V and J are TRBV5-1 and TRBJ2-2; TRBD1 is a possible D gene (6 bases). CDR3 length: 14 residues. V lost 4 bases and J lost 7, with 14 bases in between. Germline V gene data show CDR1 as SGHRS and CDR2 as YFSETQ. The CDR3 DNA reads TGCGCCAGCAGCCCAGTGCTAGGGGGCGGGGAGCTGTTTTTT. It yields the protein CASSPVLGGGELFF.

The chain has TRBV11-2 and TRBJ1-2; tentative D call: TRBD1 (5 bases). The CDR3 extends over 13 amino acids. Per germline, CDR1 SGHAT and CDR2 FQNNGV. The V end lost 5 bases, the J end lost 6 bases, and 13 bases lay between the germline ends. The CDR3 sequence: CASSHPTDDGYTF. CDR3 coding DNA: TGTGCCAGCAGCCACCCGACAGACGATGGCTACACCTTC.

The chain links TRBV5-1 to TRBJ2-5, with a possible D match to TRBD1 (5 bases). There are 13 residues in the CDR3. The V end was cut by 3 bases, the J end by 5 bases, with 11 bases between. Per the germline V gene, CDR1 is SGHRS and CDR2 is YFSETQ. The CDR3 protein is CASSYQGRETQYF. The DNA for the CDR3 is TGCGCCAGCAGCTATCAGGGTAGGGAGACCCAGTACTTC.

DNA of the CDR3: TGTGCCAGCAGTCTAGCGGGGGGGACCTACGAGCAGTACGTC. This sequence encodes CASSLAGGTYEQYV. This chain connects TRBV5-6 to TRBJ2-7, with 12 bases fitting TRBD2. The CDR3 extends over 14 amino acids. The germline CDR1 and CDR2 sequences are SGHDT and YYEEEE. V was pared by 5 bases and J by 2 bases, with 2 bases of the junction left unmatched.

The gene calls are TRBV7-8 and TRBJ2-5, with a weak D call TRBD1 (7 bases). Trimming stripped 4 bases from V and 4 bases from J, with 16 bases between. Germline CDR1 reads SGHVS; CDR2 reads FQNEAQ. This CDR3 has 15 residues. The CDR3 sequence: CASSWAGGLRETQYF. The CDR3 DNA sequence: TGTGCCAGCAGCTGGGCAGGGGGGCTCCGAGAGACCCAGTACTTC.

The chain links TRBV7-6 to TRBJ1-2, with D possibly matching TRBD1 (5 bases). Trimming took off 3 bases at V and 8 bases at J, with 13 bases between the two ends. The CDR3 is 13 amino acids. Germline CDR1 is SGHVS and CDR2 is FNYEAQ. The CDR3 is CASSFTGGDGYTF. The CDR3 bases are TGTGCCAGCAGCTTTACGGGGGGGGACGGCTACACCTTC.

The rearrangement joins TRBV18 to TRBJ1-4; D is unclear. Germline values: CDR1 KGHSH, CDR2 LQKENI. Trimming cost V 1 base and J 0 bases, with 9 bases left between them. The CDR3 sequence is 16 residues long. For the CDR3, the DNA is TGTGCCAGCTCACCACAGAGGCCCGCAACTAATGAAAAACTGTTTTTT. This sequence encodes CASSPQRPATNEKLFF.

V and J are TRBV18 and TRBJ1-1; D is undetermined. With 2 bases removed from V and 0 bases from J, the gap between germline ends came to 7 bases. The CDR3 spans 14 residues. Germline V gene sequence: CDR1 KGHSH, CDR2 LQKENI. The CDR3 DNA is TGTGCCAGCTCACCAGGGCAGTTGAACACTGAAGCTTTCTTT. Translated, it gives CASSPGQLNTEAFF.

The chain has TRBV5-1 and TRBJ1-4; D is unclear. In germline, CDR1 is SGHRS, CDR2 YFSETQ. This CDR3 is 11 amino acids long. Deletions cut 3 bases from V and 3 bases from J, with 0 bases between. CDR3 nucleotides: TGCGCCAGCAGCTCTAATGAAAAACTGTTTTTT. Translated, it gives CASSSNEKLFF.

The rearrangement links TRBV2 to TRBJ1-1; no reliable D call. Per germline, CDR1 SNHLY and CDR2 FYNNEI. The CDR3 totals 12 residues. V lost 8 bases and J lost 1, with 8 bases in between. CDR3 sequence: CASRPPNTEAFF. The CDR3 DNA reads as TGTGCCAGCCGCCCCCCGAACACTGAAGCTTTCTTT. Drawing the rest from reference TRBV2 and TRBJ1-1, the complete variable domain is EPEVTQTPSHQVTQMGQEVILRCVPISNHLYFYWYRQILGQKVEFLVSFYNNEISEKSEIFDDQFSVERPDGSNFTLKIRSTKLEDSAMYFCASRPPNTEAFFGQGTRLTVV.

The chain is built from TRBV13 and TRBJ1-1; 9 positions agree with TRBD1. J gave up 4 bases and V 5 bases, and 11 bases lay outside the gene matches. This CDR3 is built from 16 residues. CDR1 PRHDT and CDR2 FYEKMQ come from the germline V gene (reference sequence). In DNA form, the CDR3 reads TGTGCCAGCAGCGGGACAGGGTTTGTTTCAGCCACTGAAGCTTTCTTT. It specifies CASSGTGFVSATEAFF.

The chain is built from TRBV5-1 and TRBJ1-1; TRBD1 agrees at 9 bases. The CDR3 loop spans 14 amino acids. The ends lost 4 bases at V and 4 bases at J; junction bases unmatched: 5. Germline V CDR1 and CDR2: SGHRS, YFSETQ. CDR3 residues: CASSHRDRVTEAFF. The CDR3 DNA sequence: TGCGCCAGCAGCCACCGGGACAGGGTCACTGAAGCTTTCTTT. Full variable domain (rest looked up from reference TRBV5-1 and TRBJ1-1): KAGVTQTPRYLIKTRGQQVTLSCSPISGHRSVSWYQQTPGQGLQFLFEYFSETQRNKGNFPGRFSGRQFSNSRSEMNVSTLELGDSALYLCASSHRDRVTEAFFGQGTRLTVV.

This clone was recorded only once. Compared with germline, one end of the junction differs, possibly owing to a read error. The chain couples TRBV6-4 to TRBJ1-6, with D uncertain. There are 13 residues in the CDR3. From germline, CDR1 is MRHNA and CDR2 SNTAGT. The CDR3 loop reads CASRDSFDSPLHF. In DNA form, the CDR3 reads TGTGCCAGCAGAGACTCATTTGATTCACCCCTCCACTTT.

The gene calls are TRBV7-6 and TRBJ1-3, with a tentative D call TRBD1 (6 bases). CDR3 length equals 15 residues. From germline, CDR1 is SGHVS and CDR2 FNYEAQ. V lost 5 bases, J lost 0 bases, and 11 bases lay in between. CDR3 bases: TGTGCCAGCAGCCCGACAGGAAACTCTGGAAACACCATATATTTT. It specifies CASSPTGNSGNTIYF.

The chain combines TRBV7-8 with TRBJ2-1; 10 bases are a match to TRBD2. Germline trimming cut 2 bases from V and 5 bases from J; bases unmatched to any gene: 6. Germline V gene sequence: CDR1 SGHVS, CDR2 FQNEAQ. This CDR3 is 16 amino acids long. The CDR3 reads CASSLSLLAGDNEQFF. DNA of the CDR3: TGTGCCAGCAGCTTATCCTTGCTAGCGGGGGACAATGAGCAGTTCTTC.

J is TRBJ2-7 and V is TRBV27; D call uncertain. Trimming cost V 10 bases and J 5 bases, with 21 bases left between them. The CDR3 loop spans 14 amino acids. The V gene's germline CDR1 is MNHEY and CDR2 SMNVEV (reference sequence). The CDR3 DNA reads TGTGCCACCCGAAAGTCCACAGTTGATCACGAGCAGTACTTC. Residues: CATRKSTVDHEQYF.

The CDR3 reads CASSSGGGNEKLFF. The CDR3 DNA reads as TGTGCCAGCAGCTCAGGGGGCGGGAATGAAAAACTGTTTTTT. This chain joins TRBV5-4 and TRBJ1-4; TRBD1 aligns across 8 bases. CDR3 length equals 14 residues. Trimming at V came to 3 bases and at J to 5 bases, leaving 3 bases not matched to a gene. Germline assignment: CDR1 SGHNT and CDR2 YYREEE (reference sequence).

CDR3 nucleotide sequence: TGTGCCACCAGGGGGGGGAGCACAGATACGCAGTATTTT. It translates to CATRGGSTDTQYF. The chain employs TRBV15 and TRBJ2-3, with TRBD2 matching 7 bases. CDR1 LNHNV and CDR2 YYDKDF come from the germline V gene (reference sequence). V lost 6 bases to trimming and J lost 0 bases; unmatched junction nucleotides: 0. The CDR3 sequence is 13 residues long.

The V call is TRBV15, the J call TRBJ1-2, with 8 nucleotides matching TRBD1. Trimming cost V 4 bases and J 2 bases; bases outside gene matches: 6. Germline CDR1 LNHNV, CDR2 YYDKDF (reference sequence). The CDR3 is made up of 15 amino acids. CDR3: CATSMNGQGNYGYTF. The CDR3 bases are TGTGCCACCAGCATGAATGGACAGGGAAACTATGGCTACACCTTC.